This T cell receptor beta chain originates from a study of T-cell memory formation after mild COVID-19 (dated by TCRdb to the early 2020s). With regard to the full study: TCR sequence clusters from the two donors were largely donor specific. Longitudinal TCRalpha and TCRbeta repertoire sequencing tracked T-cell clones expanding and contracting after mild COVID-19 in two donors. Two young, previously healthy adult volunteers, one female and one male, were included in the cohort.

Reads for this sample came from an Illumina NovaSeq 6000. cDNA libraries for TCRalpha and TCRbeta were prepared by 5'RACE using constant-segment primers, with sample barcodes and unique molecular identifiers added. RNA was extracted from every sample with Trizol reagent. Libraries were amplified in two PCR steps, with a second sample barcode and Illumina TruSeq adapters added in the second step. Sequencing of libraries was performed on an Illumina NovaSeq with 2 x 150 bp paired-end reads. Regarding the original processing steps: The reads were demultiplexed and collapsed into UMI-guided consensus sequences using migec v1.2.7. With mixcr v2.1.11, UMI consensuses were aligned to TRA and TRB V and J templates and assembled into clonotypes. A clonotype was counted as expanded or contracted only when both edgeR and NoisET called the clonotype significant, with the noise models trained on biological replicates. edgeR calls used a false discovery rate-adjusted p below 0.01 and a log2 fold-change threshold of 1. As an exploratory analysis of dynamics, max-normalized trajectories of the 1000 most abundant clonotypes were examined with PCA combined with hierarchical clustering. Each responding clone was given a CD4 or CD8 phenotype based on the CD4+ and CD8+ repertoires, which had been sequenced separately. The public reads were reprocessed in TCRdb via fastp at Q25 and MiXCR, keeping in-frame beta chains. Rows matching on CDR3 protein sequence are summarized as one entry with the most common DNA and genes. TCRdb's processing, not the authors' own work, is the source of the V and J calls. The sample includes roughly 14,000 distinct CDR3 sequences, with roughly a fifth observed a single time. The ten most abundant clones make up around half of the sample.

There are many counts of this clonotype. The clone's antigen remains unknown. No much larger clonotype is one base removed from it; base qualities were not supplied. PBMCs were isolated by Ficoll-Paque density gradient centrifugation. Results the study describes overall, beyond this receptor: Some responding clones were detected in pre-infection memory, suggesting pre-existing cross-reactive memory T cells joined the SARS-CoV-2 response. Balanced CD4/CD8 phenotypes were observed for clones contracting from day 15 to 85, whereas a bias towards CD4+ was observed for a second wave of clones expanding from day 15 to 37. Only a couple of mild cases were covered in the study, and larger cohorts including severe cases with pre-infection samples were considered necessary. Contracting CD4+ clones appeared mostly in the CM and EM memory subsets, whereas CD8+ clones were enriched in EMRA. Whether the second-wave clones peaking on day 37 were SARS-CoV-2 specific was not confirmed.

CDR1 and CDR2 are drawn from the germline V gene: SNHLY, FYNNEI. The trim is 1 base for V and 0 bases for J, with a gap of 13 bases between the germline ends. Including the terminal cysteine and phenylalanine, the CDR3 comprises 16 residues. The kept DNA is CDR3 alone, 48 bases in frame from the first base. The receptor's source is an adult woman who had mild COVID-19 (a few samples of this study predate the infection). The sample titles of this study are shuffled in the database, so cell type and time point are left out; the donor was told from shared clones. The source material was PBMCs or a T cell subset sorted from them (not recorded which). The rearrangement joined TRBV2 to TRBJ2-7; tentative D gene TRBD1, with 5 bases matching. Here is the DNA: TGTGCCAGCAGTGAAGAGGGGCTCATTGGCTCCTACGAGCAGTACTTC. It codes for CASSEEGLIGSYEQYF.